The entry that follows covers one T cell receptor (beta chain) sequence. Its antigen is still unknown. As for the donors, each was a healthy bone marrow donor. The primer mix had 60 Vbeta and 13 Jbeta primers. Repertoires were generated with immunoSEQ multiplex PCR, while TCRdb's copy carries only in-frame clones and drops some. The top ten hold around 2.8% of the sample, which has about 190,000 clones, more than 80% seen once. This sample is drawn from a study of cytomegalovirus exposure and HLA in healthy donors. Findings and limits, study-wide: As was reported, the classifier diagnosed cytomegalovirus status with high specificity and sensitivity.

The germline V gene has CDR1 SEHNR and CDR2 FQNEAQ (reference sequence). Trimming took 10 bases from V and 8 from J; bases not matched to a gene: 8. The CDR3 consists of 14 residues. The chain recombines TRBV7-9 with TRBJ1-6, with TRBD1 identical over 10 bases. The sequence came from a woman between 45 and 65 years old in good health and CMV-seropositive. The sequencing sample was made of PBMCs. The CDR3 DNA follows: TGTGCCACGCCGGGACAGGGGAAAGATTCACCCCTCCACTTT. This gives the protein CATPGQGKDSPLHF. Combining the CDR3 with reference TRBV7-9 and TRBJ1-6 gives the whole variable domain DTGVSQNPRHKITKRGQNVTFRCDPISEHNRLYWYRQTLGQGPEFLTYFQNEAQLEKSRLLSDRFSAERPKGSFSTLEIQRTEQGDSAMYLCATPGQGKDSPLHFGNGTRLTVT.